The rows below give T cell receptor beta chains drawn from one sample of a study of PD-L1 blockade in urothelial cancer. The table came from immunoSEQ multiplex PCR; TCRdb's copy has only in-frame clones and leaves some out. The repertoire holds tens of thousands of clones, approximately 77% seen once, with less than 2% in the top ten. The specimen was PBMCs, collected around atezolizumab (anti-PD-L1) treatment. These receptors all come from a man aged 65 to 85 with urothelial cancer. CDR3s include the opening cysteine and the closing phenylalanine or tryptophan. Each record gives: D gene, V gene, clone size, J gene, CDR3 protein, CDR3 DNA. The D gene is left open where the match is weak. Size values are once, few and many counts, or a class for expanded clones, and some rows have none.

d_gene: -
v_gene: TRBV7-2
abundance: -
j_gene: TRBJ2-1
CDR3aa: CASSFWRTEQFF
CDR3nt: TGTGCCAGCAGCTTCTGGAGGACTGAGCAGTTCTTC

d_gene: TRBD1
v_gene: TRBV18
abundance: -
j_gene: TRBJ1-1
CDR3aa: CASSPSGQGTTEAFF
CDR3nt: TGTGCCAGCTCACCCTCGGGACAGGGAACCACTGAAGCTTTCTTT

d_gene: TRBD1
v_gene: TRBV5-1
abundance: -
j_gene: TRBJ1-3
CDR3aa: CASSASGTGVNTIYF
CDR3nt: TGCGCCAGCAGCGCCTCCGGGACAGGGGTAAACACCATATATTTT

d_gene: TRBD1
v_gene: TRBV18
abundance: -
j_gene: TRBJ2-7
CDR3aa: CASSSGQIYEQYF
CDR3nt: TGTGCCAGCTCATCGGGACAGATCTACGAGCAGTACTTC

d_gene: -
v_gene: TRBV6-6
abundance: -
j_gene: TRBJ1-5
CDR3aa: CASSGGQPQHF
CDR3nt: TGTGCCAGCTCTGGAGGTCAGCCCCAGCATTTT

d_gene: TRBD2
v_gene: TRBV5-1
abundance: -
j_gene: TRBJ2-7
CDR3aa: CASSLLTSGTYEQYF
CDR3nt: TGCGCCAGCAGCTTGCTCACTAGCGGTACCTACGAGCAGTACTTC

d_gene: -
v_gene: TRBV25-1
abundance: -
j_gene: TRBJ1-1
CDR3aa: CASSEEGLVDEAFF
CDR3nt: TGTGCCAGCAGTGAAGAGGGACTCGTAGATGAAGCTTTCTTT

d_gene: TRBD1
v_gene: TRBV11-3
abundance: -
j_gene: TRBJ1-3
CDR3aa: CASSFNRGTGNSGNTIYF
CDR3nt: TGTGCCAGCAGCTTCAATCGCGGGACAGGCAACTCTGGAAACACCATATATTTT

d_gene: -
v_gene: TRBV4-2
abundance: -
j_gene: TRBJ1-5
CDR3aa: CASSQEGASNQPQHF
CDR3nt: TGTGCCAGCAGCCAAGAGGGGGCGAGCAATCAGCCCCAGCATTTT

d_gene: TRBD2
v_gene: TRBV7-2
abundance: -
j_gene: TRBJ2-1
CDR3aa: CASSARSGSSYNEQFF
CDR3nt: TGTGCCAGCAGCGCCCGCAGCGGGAGCTCCTACAATGAGCAGTTCTTC

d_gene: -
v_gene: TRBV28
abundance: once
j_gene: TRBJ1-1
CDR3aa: CGVRSTYTEAFF
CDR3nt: TGTGGGGTACGGAGTACTTACACTGAAGCTTTCTTT

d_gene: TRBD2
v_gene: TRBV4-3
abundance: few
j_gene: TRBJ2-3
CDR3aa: CASSQAVLAGYTDTQYF
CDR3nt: TGCGCCAGCAGCCAAGCCGTCTTAGCGGGATACACAGATACGCAGTATTTT

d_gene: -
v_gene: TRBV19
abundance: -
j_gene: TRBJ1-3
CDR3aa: CASSRSRGRGSGNTIYF
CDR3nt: TGTGCCAGTAGTAGGAGTAGGGGCCGAGGCTCTGGAAACACCATATATTTT

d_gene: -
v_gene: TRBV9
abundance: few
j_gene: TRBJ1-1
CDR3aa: CASSVVEDSEAFF
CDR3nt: TGTGCCAGCAGCGTAGTGGAGGATTCTGAAGCTTTCTTT

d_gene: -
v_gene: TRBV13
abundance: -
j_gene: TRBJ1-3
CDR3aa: CASRPSGGKTIYF
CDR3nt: TGTGCCAGCAGACCCTCGGGGGGGAAAACCATATATTTT

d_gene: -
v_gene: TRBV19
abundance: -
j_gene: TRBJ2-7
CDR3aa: CASSSAGDYEQYF
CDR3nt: TGTGCCAGTAGTTCGGCAGGGGACTACGAGCAGTACTTC

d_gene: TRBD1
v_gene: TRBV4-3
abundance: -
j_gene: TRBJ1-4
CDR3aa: CASSQNRGEKLFF
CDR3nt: TGCGCCAGCAGCCAAAACAGGGGCGAGAAACTGTTTTTT

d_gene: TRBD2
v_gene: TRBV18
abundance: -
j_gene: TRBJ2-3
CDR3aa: CASSPPRTRVAGPDTQYF
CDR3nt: TGTGCCAGCTCACCACCCCGAACCAGGGTAGCGGGGCCCGATACGCAGTATTTT

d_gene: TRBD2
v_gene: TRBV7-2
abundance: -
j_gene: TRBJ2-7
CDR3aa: CASSLQTSGPGEQYF
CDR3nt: TGTGCCAGCAGCCTCCAGACTAGCGGTCCGGGCGAGCAGTACTTC

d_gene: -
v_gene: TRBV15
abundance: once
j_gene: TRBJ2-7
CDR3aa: CATSRDPQGTYEQYF
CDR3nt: TGTGCCACCAGCAGAGATCCCCAGGGCACCTACGAGCAGTACTTC

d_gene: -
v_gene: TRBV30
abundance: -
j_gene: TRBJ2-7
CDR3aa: CAWKNRDCSYEQYF
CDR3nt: TGTGCCTGGAAAAACCGGGACTGCTCCTACGAGCAGTACTTC

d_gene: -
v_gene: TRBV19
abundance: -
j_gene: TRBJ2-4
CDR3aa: CASTPDSLENIQYF
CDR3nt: TGTGCCAGTACCCCGGACAGTTTAGAAAACATTCAGTACTTC

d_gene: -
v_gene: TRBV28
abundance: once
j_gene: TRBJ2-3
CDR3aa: CASSPGAGGPFSTDTQYF
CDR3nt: TGTGCCAGCAGCCCCGGGGCCGGGGGGCCGTTTAGCACAGATACGCAGTATTTT

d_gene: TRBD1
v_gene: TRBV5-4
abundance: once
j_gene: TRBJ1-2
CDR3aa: CASSASVQTGGGNGYTF
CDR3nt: TGTGCCAGCAGCGCGTCCGTCCAGACAGGGGGCGGTAATGGCTACACCTTC

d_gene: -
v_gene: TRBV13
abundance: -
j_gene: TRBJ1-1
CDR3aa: CASSPQGNTEAFF
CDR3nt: TGTGCCAGCAGCCCCCAGGGTAACACTGAAGCTTTCTTT

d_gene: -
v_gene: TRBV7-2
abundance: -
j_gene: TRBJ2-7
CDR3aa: CASSLFQGLSDEQYF
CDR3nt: TGTGCCAGCAGCTTATTTCAGGGGCTATCCGACGAGCAGTACTTC

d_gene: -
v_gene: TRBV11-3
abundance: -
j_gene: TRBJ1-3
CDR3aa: CASSLGRGHQNTIYF
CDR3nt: TGTGCCAGCAGCTTAGGAAGAGGACACCAAAACACCATATATTTT

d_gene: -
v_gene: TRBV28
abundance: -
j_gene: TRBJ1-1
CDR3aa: CASSLSLPGGAFF
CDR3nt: TGTGCCAGCAGTTTATCACTCCCCGGTGGAGCTTTCTTT

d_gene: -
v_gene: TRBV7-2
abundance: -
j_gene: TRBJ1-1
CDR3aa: CASRQSAVGTEAFF
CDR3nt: TGTGCCAGCAGACAGAGTGCAGTGGGCACTGAAGCTTTCTTT

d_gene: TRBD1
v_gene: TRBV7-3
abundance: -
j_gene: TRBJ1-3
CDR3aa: CASSPTGGSGNTIYF
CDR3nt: TGTGCCAGCAGCCCGACAGGGGGATCCGGAAACACCATATATTTT

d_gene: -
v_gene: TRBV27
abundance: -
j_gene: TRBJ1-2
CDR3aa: CASSPGYFDTGYTF
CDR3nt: TGTGCCAGCAGCCCAGGGTATTTCGATACTGGCTACACCTTC

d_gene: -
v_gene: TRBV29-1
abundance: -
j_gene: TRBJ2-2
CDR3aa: CSVPLNTGELFF
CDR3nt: TGCAGCGTCCCTTTGAACACCGGGGAGCTGTTTTTT

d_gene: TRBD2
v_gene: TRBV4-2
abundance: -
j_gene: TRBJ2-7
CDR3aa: CASSQGGRETRYEQYF
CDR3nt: TGTGCCAGCAGCCAAGGTGGGCGGGAGACGCGATACGAGCAGTACTTC

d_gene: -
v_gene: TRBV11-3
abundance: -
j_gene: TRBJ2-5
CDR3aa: CASSLGHPGTQYF
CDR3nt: TGTGCCAGCAGCTTAGGCCATCCCGGGACCCAGTACTTC

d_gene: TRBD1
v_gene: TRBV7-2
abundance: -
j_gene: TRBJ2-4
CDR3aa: CASSLAVGQGLSGIQYF
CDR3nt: TGTGCCAGCAGCTTAGCGGTGGGACAGGGGTTGAGCGGCATTCAGTACTTC

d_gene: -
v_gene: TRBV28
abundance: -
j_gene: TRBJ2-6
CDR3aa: CASSFPGGQTSSGANVLTF
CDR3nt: TGTGCCAGCAGCTTCCCTGGGGGCCAAACTAGCTCTGGGGCCAACGTCCTGACTTTC

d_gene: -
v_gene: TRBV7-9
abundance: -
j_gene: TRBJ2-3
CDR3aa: CASSPGRNAQYF
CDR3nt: TGTGCCAGCAGCCCAGGGAGGAACGCGCAGTATTTT

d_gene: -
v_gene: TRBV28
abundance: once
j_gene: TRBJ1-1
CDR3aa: CASSYPQEMNTEAFF
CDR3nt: TGTGCCAGCAGTTACCCACAAGAAATGAACACTGAAGCTTTCTTT

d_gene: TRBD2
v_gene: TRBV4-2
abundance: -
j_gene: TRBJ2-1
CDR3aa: CASSQETSSVNEQFF
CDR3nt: TGTGCCAGCAGCCAAGAGACTAGCAGTGTGAATGAGCAGTTCTTC

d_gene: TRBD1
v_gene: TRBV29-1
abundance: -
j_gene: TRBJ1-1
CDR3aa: CSVPLGDRKASF
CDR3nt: TGCAGCGTCCCCCTTGGGGACAGGAAAGCTTCCTTT

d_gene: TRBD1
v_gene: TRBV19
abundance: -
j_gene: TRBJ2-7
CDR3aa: CASSIGTGPVEQYF
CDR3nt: TGTGCCAGTAGTATTGGGACAGGCCCTGTCGAGCAGTACTTC

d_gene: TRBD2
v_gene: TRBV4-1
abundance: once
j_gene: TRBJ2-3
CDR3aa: CASSQLAGISTDTQYF
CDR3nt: TGCGCCAGCAGCCAGCTAGCGGGAATTAGCACAGATACGCAGTATTTT

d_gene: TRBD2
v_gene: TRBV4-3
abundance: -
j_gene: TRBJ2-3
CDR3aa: CASSQEAAGRRDTQYF
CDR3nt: TGCGCCAGCAGCCAAGAAGCAGCGGGGAGGAGAGATACGCAGTATTTT

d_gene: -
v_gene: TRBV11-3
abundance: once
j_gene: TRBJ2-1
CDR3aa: CASSLSHGAGYNEQFF
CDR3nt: TGTGCCAGCAGCTTAAGCCACGGCGCAGGCTACAATGAGCAGTTCTTC